The present entry profiles one T cell receptor (beta chain) with its context. Antigen: not known. Other DNA sequences in the same sample also yield this CDR3. Positively selected for CCR7, the CD45RO-negative cells used as naive CD8 cells excluded terminally differentiated effector memory CD45RA+ cells. Donors, healthy HIV-negative adults, lacked recent acute infections or vaccinations. The data belong to a study of shared clonotypes between healthy human individuals. The test was conducted at deep level. TCRdb's copy holds only in-frame clones and misses some; the assay was immunoSEQ multiplex PCR. Among around 1.9 million clones, approximately 92% were seen once, and the ten largest hold about 1.7%. Points from the study as a whole: Memory subsets had estimated richness that was generally smaller than that of naive subsets.

V gave up 5 bases and J gave up 3 bases; unmatched junction bases: 5. Germline loops: CDR1 SEHNR, CDR2 FQNEAQ (reference sequence). There are 15 residues in the CDR3. Sequencing was done on a sample of naive CD8+ T cells from PBMCs. This receptor was taken from a man aged 18 to 29 in good health. Some clones in this sample may be carry-over from other donors' samples. The chain joins TRBV7-9 to TRBJ2-7; TRBD2 matches at 12 bases. CDR3 nucleotide sequence: TGTGCCAGCAGCCACCCGACTAGCGGGAGCTACGAGCAGTACTTC. Its protein is CASSHPTSGSYEQYF.